These T cell receptor beta chains were read from a single sample in a study of shared clonotypes between healthy human individuals. TCRdb's copy holds only in-frame clones and misses some; the assay was immunoSEQ multiplex PCR. The table lists approximately 530,000 clones, more than 95% of them singletons, with about 0.06% in the top ten. Sequences were obtained from naive CD4+ T cells sorted from blood. Source of these receptors: a woman in her twenties or thirties in good health. Each CDR3 is given with its conserved first and last residue. The D gene is left open where the match is weak. Rows may omit the clone size; those that give it use once, few, many or a size class.

d_gene: .; v_gene: TRBV13; abundance: .; len: 20; j_gene: TRBJ2-1; CDR3nt: TGTGCCAGCAGCTCTCCCGCCGGATCCCGATTTTCGCAATCTTACAATGAGCAGTTCTTC; CDR3aa: CASSSPAGSRFSQSYNEQFF
d_gene: .; v_gene: TRBV18; abundance: .; len: 14; j_gene: TRBJ1-6; CDR3nt: TGTGCCAGCTCACCATATACGACTGTATCACCCCTCCACTTT; CDR3aa: CASSPYTTVSPLHF
d_gene: TRBD2; v_gene: TRBV5-4; abundance: .; len: 15; j_gene: TRBJ2-2; CDR3nt: TGTGCCAGCAGCCCGGGAGGGAGTAACACCGGGGAGCTGTTTTTT; CDR3aa: CASSPGGSNTGELFF
d_gene: .; v_gene: TRBV7-2; abundance: .; len: 14; j_gene: TRBJ2-5; CDR3nt: TGTGCCAGCAGCTTAAGAGTGGCAGGGGAGACCCAGTACTTC; CDR3aa: CASSLRVAGETQYF
d_gene: TRBD2; v_gene: TRBV2; abundance: .; len: 14; j_gene: TRBJ2-1; CDR3nt: TGTGCCAGTCTAGCGGGAGGGTCCTACAATGAGCAGTTCTTC; CDR3aa: CASLAGGSYNEQFF
d_gene: .; v_gene: TRBV2; abundance: .; len: 14; j_gene: TRBJ2-6; CDR3nt: TGTGCCAGCAGTGACCGTTCTGGGGCCAACGTCCTGACTTTC; CDR3aa: CASSDRSGANVLTF
d_gene: TRBD2; v_gene: TRBV7-9; abundance: .; len: 15; j_gene: TRBJ2-7; CDR3nt: TGTGCCAGCAGCGGACTAGCGGGACTGACCTACGAGCAGTACTTC; CDR3aa: CASSGLAGLTYEQYF
d_gene: TRBD1; v_gene: TRBV18; abundance: .; len: 15; j_gene: TRBJ2-2; CDR3nt: TGTGCCAGCTCACCAGGGACAGTGAACACCGGGGAGCTGTTTTTT; CDR3aa: CASSPGTVNTGELFF
d_gene: .; v_gene: TRBV5-1; abundance: .; len: 18; j_gene: TRBJ2-6; CDR3nt: TGCGCCAGCAGCTTGGCCAGGAAACTTAACTCTGGGGCCAACGTCCTGACTTTC; CDR3aa: CASSLARKLNSGANVLTF
d_gene: TRBD2; v_gene: TRBV23-1; abundance: .; len: 13; j_gene: TRBJ2-7; CDR3nt: TGCGCCAGCAGGAGCGGGGGGGCGGACGAGCAGTACTTC; CDR3aa: CASRSGGADEQYF
d_gene: TRBD1; v_gene: TRBV27; abundance: .; len: 15; j_gene: TRBJ1-1; CDR3nt: TGTGCCAGCAGAATGATAACAGGGGGAGGCACTGAAGCTTTCTTT; CDR3aa: CASRMITGGGTEAFF
d_gene: .; v_gene: TRBV4-2; abundance: .; len: 15; j_gene: TRBJ1-4; CDR3nt: TGTGCCAGCAGCCAACCTTCGGACTCGAATGAAAAACTGTTTTTT; CDR3aa: CASSQPSDSNEKLFF
d_gene: .; v_gene: TRBV5-1; abundance: .; len: 15; j_gene: TRBJ2-3; CDR3nt: TGCGCCAGCACTAAGCAGGGGACTAGCACAGATACGCAGTATTTT; CDR3aa: CASTKQGTSTDTQYF
d_gene: TRBD1; v_gene: TRBV9; abundance: .; len: 18; j_gene: TRBJ2-2; CDR3nt: TGTGCCAGCAGCGACCCAGGGACAGACTTTTATCGGATGAGGGAGCTGTTTTTT; CDR3aa: CASSDPGTDFYRMRELFF
d_gene: .; v_gene: TRBV30; abundance: .; len: 12; j_gene: TRBJ2-3; CDR3nt: TGTGCCTGGAGTCCTTCTACAGATACGCAGTATTTT; CDR3aa: CAWSPSTDTQYF
d_gene: .; v_gene: TRBV4-1; abundance: .; len: 16; j_gene: TRBJ1-3; CDR3nt: TGCGCCAGCAGCCAAGTTTCCCCAGCCTCTGGAAACACCATATATTTT; CDR3aa: CASSQVSPASGNTIYF
d_gene: .; v_gene: TRBV5-1; abundance: .; len: 14; j_gene: TRBJ1-1; CDR3nt: TGCGCCAGCAGCTGGGCACGGTCGGACACTGAAGCTTTCTTT; CDR3aa: CASSWARSDTEAFF
d_gene: TRBD1; v_gene: TRBV28; abundance: .; len: 14; j_gene: TRBJ1-2; CDR3nt: TGTGCCAGCAGTCCCGACAGGGATAACTATGGCTACACCTTC; CDR3aa: CASSPDRDNYGYTF
d_gene: TRBD1; v_gene: TRBV2; abundance: .; len: 13; j_gene: TRBJ1-5; CDR3nt: TGTGCCAGCAGTGATCAGGGGGGTCAGCCCCAGCATTTT; CDR3aa: CASSDQGGQPQHF
d_gene: .; v_gene: TRBV6-1; abundance: .; len: 13; j_gene: TRBJ2-5; CDR3nt: TGTGCCAGCAGTGAAGGGAATGTGGAGACCCAGTACTTC; CDR3aa: CASSEGNVETQYF
d_gene: TRBD2; v_gene: TRBV27; abundance: once; len: 14; j_gene: TRBJ2-7; CDR3nt: TGTGCCAGCAGGAGCATTAGCGGGTCCTACGAGCAGTACTTC; CDR3aa: CASRSISGSYEQYF
d_gene: .; v_gene: TRBV28; abundance: .; len: 13; j_gene: TRBJ2-7; CDR3nt: TGTGCCAGCAGCCGTAGCGGAACCTACGAGCAGTACTTC; CDR3aa: CASSRSGTYEQYF
d_gene: TRBD1; v_gene: TRBV5-1; abundance: .; len: 17; j_gene: TRBJ1-1; CDR3nt: TGCGCCAGCAGCTTGGGACAGGGAGGTTCTTTTAACACTGAAGCTTTCTTT; CDR3aa: CASSLGQGGSFNTEAFF
d_gene: .; v_gene: TRBV4-1; abundance: .; len: 14; j_gene: TRBJ2-3; CDR3nt: TGCGCCAGCAGCCGGCGGACTATCACAGATACGCAGTATTTT; CDR3aa: CASSRRTITDTQYF
d_gene: .; v_gene: TRBV20-1; abundance: .; len: 11; j_gene: TRBJ1-5; CDR3nt: TGCAGTGCTAGACGCAATCAGCCCCAGCATTTT; CDR3aa: CSARRNQPQHF
d_gene: .; v_gene: TRBV20-1; abundance: .; len: 10; j_gene: TRBJ1-2; CDR3nt: TGCAGGGCCGGGGGAGACGGCTACACCTTC; CDR3aa: CRAGGDGYTF
d_gene: TRBD1; v_gene: TRBV28; abundance: .; len: 13; j_gene: TRBJ1-1; CDR3nt: TGTGCCAGCAGTCCAGGGGGCCGGACTGAAGCTTTCTTT; CDR3aa: CASSPGGRTEAFF
d_gene: TRBD1; v_gene: TRBV6-1; abundance: few; len: 14; j_gene: TRBJ1-3; CDR3nt: TGTGCCAGCAGCGACAGGGCCTCTGGAAACACCATATATTTT; CDR3aa: CASSDRASGNTIYF
d_gene: .; v_gene: TRBV28; abundance: .; len: 11; j_gene: TRBJ1-2; CDR3nt: TGTGCCAGCAGTTTTGCCGGGGGCTACACCTTC; CDR3aa: CASSFAGGYTF
d_gene: .; v_gene: TRBV4-1; abundance: once; len: 16; j_gene: TRBJ2-7; CDR3nt: TGCGCCAGCAGCCAATGGGGGGCGGGGAGCTCCTACGAGCAGTACTTC; CDR3aa: CASSQWGAGSSYEQYF
d_gene: TRBD2; v_gene: TRBV6-1; abundance: .; len: 16; j_gene: TRBJ2-4; CDR3nt: TGTGCCAGCAGTGAAGCGCGCCTAGCGGGAGTAAACATTCAGTACTTC; CDR3aa: CASSEARLAGVNIQYF
d_gene: .; v_gene: TRBV27; abundance: .; len: 15; j_gene: TRBJ2-3; CDR3nt: TGTGCCAGCTCACCTTGGGAGGTTGAGGCAGATACGCAGTATTTT; CDR3aa: CASSPWEVEADTQYF
d_gene: .; v_gene: TRBV15; abundance: .; len: 14; j_gene: TRBJ1-1; CDR3nt: TGTGCCACCAGCAGAGATTTAAGGATGACTGAAGCTTTCTTT; CDR3aa: CATSRDLRMTEAFF
d_gene: TRBD2; v_gene: TRBV9; abundance: .; len: 17; j_gene: TRBJ2-7; CDR3nt: TGTGCCAGCAGCCGCGGAGCGGGGGACGCCTCGGCCTACGAGCAGTACTTC; CDR3aa: CASSRGAGDASAYEQYF
d_gene: .; v_gene: TRBV11-1; abundance: .; len: 14; j_gene: TRBJ2-5; CDR3nt: TGTGCCAGCAGCCCCGGGGCACACCAAGAGACCCAGTACTTC; CDR3aa: CASSPGAHQETQYF
d_gene: .; v_gene: TRBV5-1; abundance: once; len: 14; j_gene: TRBJ2-3; CDR3nt: TGCGCCAGCAGCTCGACCGGCAATTTGGGGTCGCAGTATTTT; CDR3aa: CASSSTGNLGSQYF
d_gene: .; v_gene: TRBV5-1; abundance: .; len: 13; j_gene: TRBJ2-2; CDR3nt: TGCGCCAGCAGCTTAGGGACTGTCAGGGAGCTGTTTTTT; CDR3aa: CASSLGTVRELFF
d_gene: .; v_gene: TRBV6-5; abundance: .; len: 14; j_gene: TRBJ2-7; CDR3nt: TGTGCCAGCAGTCCAAGGGATAGCCGGGACGAGCAGTACTTC; CDR3aa: CASSPRDSRDEQYF
d_gene: .; v_gene: TRBV6-5; abundance: .; len: 15; j_gene: TRBJ1-4; CDR3nt: TGTGCCAGCAGTTATTCTGGGACGGTAAATGAAAAACTGTTTTTT; CDR3aa: CASSYSGTVNEKLFF
d_gene: TRBD1; v_gene: TRBV27; abundance: .; len: 14; j_gene: TRBJ1-5; CDR3nt: TGTGCCAGCAGGTCGGGACAGGGAGATCAGCCCCAGCATTTT; CDR3aa: CASRSGQGDQPQHF